This entry concerns a single T cell receptor beta chain. This sample was taken from a study of T-cell memory formation after mild COVID-19. TCRdb re-called the 5' RACE reads with MiXCR, one entry per CDR3 protein. This sample has 400,000 or so distinct CDR3 sequences, with over 20% found just once. The sample was PBMCs or a T cell subset sorted from them (not recorded which). This clonotype was sampled from an adult woman who had mild COVID-19 (a few samples of this study predate the infection). Cell type and time point are not known.

The chain's CDR3 is CASSRLAQETQYF. The CDR3 DNA reads TGTGCCAGCAGTCGGCTAGCGCAAGAGACCCAGTACTTC. This chain connects TRBV27 to TRBJ2-5, with D maybe TRBD2 (6 bases). The CDR3 sequence is 13 residues long. CDR1 and CDR2 from the germline V gene are MNHEY and SMNVEV (reference sequence). V gave up 5 bases and J gave up 2 bases, with 9 bases separating them.